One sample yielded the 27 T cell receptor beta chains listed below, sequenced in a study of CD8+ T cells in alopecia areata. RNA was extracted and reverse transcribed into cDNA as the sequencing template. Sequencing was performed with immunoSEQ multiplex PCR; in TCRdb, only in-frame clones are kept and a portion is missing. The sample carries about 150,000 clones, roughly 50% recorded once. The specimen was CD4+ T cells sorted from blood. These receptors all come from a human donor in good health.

This CDR3 reads CASNPTGLGRQPQHF. CDR3 DNA: TGTGCCAGCAACCCGACAGGCCTGGGGCGTCAGCCCCAGCATTTT. This rearrangement joins TRBV2 to TRBJ1-5; D is possibly TRBD1 (6 bases). Germline CDR1 is SNHLY and CDR2 is FYNNEI. The CDR3 is 15 residues long. Trimming removed 7 bases from V and 6 bases from J, with 19 bases in between.

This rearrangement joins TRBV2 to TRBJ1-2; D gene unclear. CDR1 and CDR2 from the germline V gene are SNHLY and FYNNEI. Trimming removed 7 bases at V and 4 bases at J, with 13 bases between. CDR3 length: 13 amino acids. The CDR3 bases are TGTGCCAGCAAAACGAGGGCGGGCTATGGCTACACCTTC. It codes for CASKTRAGYGYTF.

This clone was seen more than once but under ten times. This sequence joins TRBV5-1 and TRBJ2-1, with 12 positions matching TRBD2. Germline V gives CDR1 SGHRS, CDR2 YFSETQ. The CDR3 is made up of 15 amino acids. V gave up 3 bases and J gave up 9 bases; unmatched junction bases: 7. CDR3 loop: CASSWETSGSGEQFF. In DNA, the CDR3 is TGCGCCAGCAGCTGGGAGACTAGCGGGAGTGGTGAGCAGTTCTTC.

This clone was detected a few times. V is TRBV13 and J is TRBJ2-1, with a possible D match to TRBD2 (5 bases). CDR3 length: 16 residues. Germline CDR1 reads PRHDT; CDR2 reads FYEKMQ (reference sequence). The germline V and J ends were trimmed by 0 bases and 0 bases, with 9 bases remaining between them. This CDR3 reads CASSLGSGSSYNEQFF. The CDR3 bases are TGTGCCAGCAGCTTAGGAAGCGGCAGCTCCTACAATGAGCAGTTCTTC.

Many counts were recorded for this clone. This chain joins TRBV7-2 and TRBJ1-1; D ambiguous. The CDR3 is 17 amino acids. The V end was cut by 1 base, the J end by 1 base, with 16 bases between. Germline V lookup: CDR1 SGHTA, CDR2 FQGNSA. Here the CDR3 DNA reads TGTGCCAGCAGCTTAGACTCCAGAGTCAGTTCGAACACTGAAGCTTTCTTT. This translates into CASSLDSRVSSNTEAFF.

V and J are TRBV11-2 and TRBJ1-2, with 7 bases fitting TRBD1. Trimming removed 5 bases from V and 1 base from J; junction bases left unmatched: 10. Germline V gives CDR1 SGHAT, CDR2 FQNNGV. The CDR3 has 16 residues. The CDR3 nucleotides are TGTGCCAGCAGCCTCCTCAAGGGGGCAGGTAACTATGGCTACACCTTC. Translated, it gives CASSLLKGAGNYGYTF.

The CDR3 bases are TGCAGTGCGGCGAACACAGATACGCAGTATTTT. Its protein is CSAANTDTQYF. The J gene is TRBJ2-3, the V gene TRBV20-1; no clear D. The CDR3 consists of 11 residues. CDR1 and CDR2 (germline): DFQATT, SNEGSKA (reference sequence). V lost 6 bases to trimming and J lost 2 bases, with 6 bases between them.

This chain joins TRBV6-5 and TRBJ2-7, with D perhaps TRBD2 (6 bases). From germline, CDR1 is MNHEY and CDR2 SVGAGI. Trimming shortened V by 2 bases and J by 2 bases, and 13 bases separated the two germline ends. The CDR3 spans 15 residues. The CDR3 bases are TGTGCCAGCAGTTACCTCTCTGGAGGGACCTACGAGCAGTACTTC. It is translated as CASSYLSGGTYEQYF.

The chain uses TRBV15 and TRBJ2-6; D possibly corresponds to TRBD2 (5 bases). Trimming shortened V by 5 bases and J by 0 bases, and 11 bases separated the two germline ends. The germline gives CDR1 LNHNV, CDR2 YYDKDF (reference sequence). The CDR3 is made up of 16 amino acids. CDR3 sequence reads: CATSPGEFSGANVLTF. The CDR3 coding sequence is TGTGCCACCAGCCCCGGGGAGTTCTCTGGGGCCAACGTCCTGACTTTC.

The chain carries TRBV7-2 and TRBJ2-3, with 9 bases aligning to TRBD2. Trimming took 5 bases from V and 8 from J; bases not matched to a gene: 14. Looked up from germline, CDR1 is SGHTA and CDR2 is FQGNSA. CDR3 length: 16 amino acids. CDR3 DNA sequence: TGTGCCAGCAGCCCCCGCAGCGGGAGGCCAGCCGGTACGCAGTATTTT. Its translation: CASSPRSGRPAGTQYF.

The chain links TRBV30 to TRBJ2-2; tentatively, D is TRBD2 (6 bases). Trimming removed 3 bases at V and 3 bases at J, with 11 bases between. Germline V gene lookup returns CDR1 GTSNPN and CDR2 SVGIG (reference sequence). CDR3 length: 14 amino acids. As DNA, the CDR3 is TGTGCCTGGAGGCTAAGCGGGTACACCGGGGAGCTGTTTTTT. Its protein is CAWRLSGYTGELFF.

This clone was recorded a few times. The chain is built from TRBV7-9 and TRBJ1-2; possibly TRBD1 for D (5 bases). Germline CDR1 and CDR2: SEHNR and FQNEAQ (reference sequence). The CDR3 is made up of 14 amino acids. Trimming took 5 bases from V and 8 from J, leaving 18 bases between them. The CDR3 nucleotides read TGTGCCAGCAGCCAAGGGACGGAACCTGGGGGCTACACCTTC. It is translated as CASSQGTEPGGYTF.

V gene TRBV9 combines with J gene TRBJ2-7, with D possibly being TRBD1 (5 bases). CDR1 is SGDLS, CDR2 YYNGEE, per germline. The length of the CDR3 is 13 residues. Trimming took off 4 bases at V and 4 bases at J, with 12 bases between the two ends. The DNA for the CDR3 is TGTGCCAGCAGCACGGACCAGGGTTACGAGCAGTACTTC. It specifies CASSTDQGYEQYF.

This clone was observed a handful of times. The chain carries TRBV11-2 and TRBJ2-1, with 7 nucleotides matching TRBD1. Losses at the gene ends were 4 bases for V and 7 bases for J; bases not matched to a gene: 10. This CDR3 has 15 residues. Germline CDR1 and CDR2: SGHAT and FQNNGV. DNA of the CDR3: TGTGCCAGCAGCTCCTCGGACAGGTCGGGGAATGAGCAGTTCTTC. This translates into CASSSSDRSGNEQFF.

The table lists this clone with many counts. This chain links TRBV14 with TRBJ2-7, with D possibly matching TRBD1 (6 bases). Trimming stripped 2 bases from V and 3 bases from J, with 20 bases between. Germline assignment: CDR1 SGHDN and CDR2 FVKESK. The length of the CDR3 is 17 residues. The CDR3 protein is CASSQLHFGQPSYEQYF. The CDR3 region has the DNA TGTGCCAGCAGCCAACTTCATTTTGGACAGCCGAGCTACGAGCAGTACTTC.

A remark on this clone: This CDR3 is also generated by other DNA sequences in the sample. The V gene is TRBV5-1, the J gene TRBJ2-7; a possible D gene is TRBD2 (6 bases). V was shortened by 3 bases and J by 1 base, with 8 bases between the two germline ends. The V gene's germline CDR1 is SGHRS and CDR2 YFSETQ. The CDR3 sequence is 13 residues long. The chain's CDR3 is CASSSGGSYEQYF. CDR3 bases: TGCGCCAGCAGCTCAGGAGGGTCCTACGAGCAGTACTTC.

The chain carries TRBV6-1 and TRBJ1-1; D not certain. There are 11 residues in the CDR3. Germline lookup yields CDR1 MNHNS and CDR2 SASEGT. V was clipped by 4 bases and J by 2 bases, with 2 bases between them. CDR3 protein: CASSGNTEAFF. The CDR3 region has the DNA TGTGCCAGCAGTGGAAACACTGAAGCTTTCTTT.

The CDR3 DNA sequence: TGTGCCACCAGCAGAGTCTCAATAGCGGGAGGTCACAATGAGCAGTTCTTC. Translation: CATSRVSIAGGHNEQFF. The rearrangement links TRBV15 to TRBJ2-1; 10 bases match TRBD2. J was trimmed by 5 bases and V by 1 base; bases with no gene match: 8. Per germline, CDR1 LNHNV and CDR2 YYDKDF (reference sequence). The CDR3 consists of 17 residues.

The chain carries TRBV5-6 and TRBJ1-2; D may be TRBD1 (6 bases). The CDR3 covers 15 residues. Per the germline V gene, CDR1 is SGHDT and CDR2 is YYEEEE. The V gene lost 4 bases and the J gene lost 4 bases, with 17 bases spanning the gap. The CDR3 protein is CASSSRDNLFYGYTF. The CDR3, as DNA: TGTGCCAGCAGCAGCCGGGACAACCTGTTCTATGGCTACACCTTC. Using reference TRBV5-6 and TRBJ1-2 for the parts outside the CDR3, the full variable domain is DAGVTQSPTHLIKTRGQQVTLRCSPKSGHDTVSWYQQALGQGPQFIFQYYEEEERQRGNFPDRFSGHQFPNYSSELNVNALLLGDSALYLCASSSRDNLFYGYTFGSGTRLTVV.

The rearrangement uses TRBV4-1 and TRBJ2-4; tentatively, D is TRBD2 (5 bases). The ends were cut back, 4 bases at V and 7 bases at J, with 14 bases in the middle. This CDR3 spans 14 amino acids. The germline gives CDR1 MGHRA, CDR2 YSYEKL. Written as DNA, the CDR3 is TGCGCCAGCAGCCCGGAGCGCTCGGGGAACATTCAGTACTTC. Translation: CASSPERSGNIQYF.

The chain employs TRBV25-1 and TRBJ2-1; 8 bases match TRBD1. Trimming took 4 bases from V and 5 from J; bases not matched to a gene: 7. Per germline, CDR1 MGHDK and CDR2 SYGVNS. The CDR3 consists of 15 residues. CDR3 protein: CASSGAGTGHNEQFF. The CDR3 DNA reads TGTGCCAGCAGTGGAGCCGGGACAGGTCACAATGAGCAGTTCTTC.

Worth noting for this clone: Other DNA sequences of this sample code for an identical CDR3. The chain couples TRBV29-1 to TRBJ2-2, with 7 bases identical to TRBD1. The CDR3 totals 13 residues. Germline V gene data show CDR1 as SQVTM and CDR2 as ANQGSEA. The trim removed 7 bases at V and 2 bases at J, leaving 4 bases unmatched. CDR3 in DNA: TGCAGCGGGGGACAGACCAACACCGGGGAGCTGTTTTTT. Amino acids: CSGGQTNTGELFF.

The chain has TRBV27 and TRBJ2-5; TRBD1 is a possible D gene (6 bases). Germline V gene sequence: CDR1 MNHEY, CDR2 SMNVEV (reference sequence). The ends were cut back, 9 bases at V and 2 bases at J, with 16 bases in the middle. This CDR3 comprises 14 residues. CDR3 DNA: TGTGCCAGATTAAGAAGGGGGACACAAGAGACCCAGTACTTC. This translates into CARLRRGTQETQYF.

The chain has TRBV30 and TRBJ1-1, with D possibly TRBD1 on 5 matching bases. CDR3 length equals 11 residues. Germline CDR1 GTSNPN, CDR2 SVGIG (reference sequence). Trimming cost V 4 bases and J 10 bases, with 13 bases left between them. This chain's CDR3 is CAWTTGPVAFF. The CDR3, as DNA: TGTGCCTGGACTACGGGGCCAGTAGCTTTCTTT.

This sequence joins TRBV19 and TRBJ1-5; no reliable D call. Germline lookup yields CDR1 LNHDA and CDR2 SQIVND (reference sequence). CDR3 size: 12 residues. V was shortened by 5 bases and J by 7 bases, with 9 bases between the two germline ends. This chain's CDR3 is CASSYGGQPQHF. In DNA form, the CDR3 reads TGTGCCAGTAGTTACGGAGGCCAGCCCCAGCATTTT.

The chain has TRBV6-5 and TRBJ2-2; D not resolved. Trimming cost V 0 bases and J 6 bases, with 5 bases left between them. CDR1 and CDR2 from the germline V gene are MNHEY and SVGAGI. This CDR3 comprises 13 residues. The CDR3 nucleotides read TGTGCCAGCAGTTACTCCCCGTCCGGGGAGCTGTTTTTT. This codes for CASSYSPSGELFF.

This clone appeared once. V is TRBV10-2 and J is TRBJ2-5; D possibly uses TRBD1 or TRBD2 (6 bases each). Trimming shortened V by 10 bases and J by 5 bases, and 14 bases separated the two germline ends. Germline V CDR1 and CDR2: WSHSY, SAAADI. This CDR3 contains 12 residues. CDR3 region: CATFGGRETQYF. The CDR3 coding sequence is TGCGCCACATTCGGGGGCCGCGAGACCCAGTACTTC.